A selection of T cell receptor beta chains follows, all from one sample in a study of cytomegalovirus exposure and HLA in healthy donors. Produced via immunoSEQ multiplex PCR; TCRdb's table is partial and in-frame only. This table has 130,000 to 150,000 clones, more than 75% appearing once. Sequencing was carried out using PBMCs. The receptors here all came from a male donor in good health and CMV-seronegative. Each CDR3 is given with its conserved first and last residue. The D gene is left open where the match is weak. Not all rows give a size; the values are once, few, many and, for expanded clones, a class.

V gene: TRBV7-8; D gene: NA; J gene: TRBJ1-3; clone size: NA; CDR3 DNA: TGTGCCAGCAGCTTAGCCCGGGGAAGTTCTGGAAACACCATATATTTT; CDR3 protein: CASSLARGSSGNTIYF
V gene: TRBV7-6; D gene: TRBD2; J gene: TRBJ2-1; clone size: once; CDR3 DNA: TGTGCCAGCAGCCCCGGCGGGGGCTCCTACAATGAGCAGTTCTTC; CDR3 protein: CASSPGGGSYNEQFF
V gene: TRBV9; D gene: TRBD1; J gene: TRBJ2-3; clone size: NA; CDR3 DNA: TGTGCCAGCAGCTTGGACGGGACAGGGAAAGATACGCAGTATTTT; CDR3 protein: CASSLDGTGKDTQYF
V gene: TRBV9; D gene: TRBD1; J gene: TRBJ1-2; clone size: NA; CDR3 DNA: TGTGCCAGCAGGGGCTGGACAGGGGGCTCTTCTAACTATGGCTACACCTTC; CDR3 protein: CASRGWTGGSSNYGYTF
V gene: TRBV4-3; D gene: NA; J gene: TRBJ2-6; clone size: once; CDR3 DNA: TGCGCCAGCAGCCAAGATTGGGTGTGGCGGGTCTACTCTGGGGCCAACGTCCTGACTTTC; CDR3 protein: CASSQDWVWRVYSGANVLTF
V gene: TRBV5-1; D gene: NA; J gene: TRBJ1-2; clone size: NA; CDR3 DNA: TGCGCCAGCAGCTTTGGCCGGGGAGGCGCCTATGGCTACACCTTC; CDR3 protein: CASSFGRGGAYGYTF
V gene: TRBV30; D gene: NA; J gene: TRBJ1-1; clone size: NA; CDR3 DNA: TGTGCCTGCCTCCCGGGGAACACTGAAGCTTTCTTT; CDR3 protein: CACLPGNTEAFF
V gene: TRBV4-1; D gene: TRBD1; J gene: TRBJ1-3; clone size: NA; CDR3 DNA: TGCGCCAGCAGCCTAGGGACAGACTTCTCTGGGAACACCATATATTTT; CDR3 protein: CASSLGTDFSGNTIYF
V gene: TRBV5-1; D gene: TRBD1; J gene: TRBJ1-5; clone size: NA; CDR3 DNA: TGCGCCAGCAGCCCGGGACAGGGAAATGTGCAGCCCCAGCATTTT; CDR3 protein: CASSPGQGNVQPQHF
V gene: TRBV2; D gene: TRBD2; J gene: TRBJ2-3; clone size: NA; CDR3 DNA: TGTGCCAGCAGAAGACTAGCGGGGGGTTATGATACGCAGTATTTT; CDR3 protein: CASRRLAGGYDTQYF
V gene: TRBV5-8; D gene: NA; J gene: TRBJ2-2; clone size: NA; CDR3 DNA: TGTGCCAGCAGCCCTAGGAGCACCGGGGAGCTGTTTTTT; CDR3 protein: CASSPRSTGELFF
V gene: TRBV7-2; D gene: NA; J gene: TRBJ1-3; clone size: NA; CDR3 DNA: TGTGCCAGCAGCCCCCGCACTGCTGGAAACACCATATATTTT; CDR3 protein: CASSPRTAGNTIYF
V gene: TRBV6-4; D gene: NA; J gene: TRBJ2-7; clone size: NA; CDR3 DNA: TGTGCCAGCATTGTGGACAGTTATTATTACGAGCAGTACTTC; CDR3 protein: CASIVDSYYYEQYF
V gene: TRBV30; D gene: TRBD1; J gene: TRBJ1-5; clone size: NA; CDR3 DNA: TGTGCCTGGGGCTCGGGACAGGTTAGCAATCAGCCCCAGCATTTT; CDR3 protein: CAWGSGQVSNQPQHF
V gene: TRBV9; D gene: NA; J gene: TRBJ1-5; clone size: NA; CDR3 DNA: TGTGCCAGCAGCGTAGGCAGGCCCAATCAGCCCCAGCATTTT; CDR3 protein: CASSVGRPNQPQHF
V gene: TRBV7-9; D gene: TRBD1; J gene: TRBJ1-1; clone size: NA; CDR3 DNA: TGTGCCAGCAGCTTAGATGAGGGGGCAGCTTTCTTT; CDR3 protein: CASSLDEGAAFF
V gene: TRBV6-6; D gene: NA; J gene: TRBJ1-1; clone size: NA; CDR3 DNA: TGTGCCAGCAACAGGGTAGGAACTGAAGCTTTCTTT; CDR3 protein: CASNRVGTEAFF
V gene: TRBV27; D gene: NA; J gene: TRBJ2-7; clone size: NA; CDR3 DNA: TGTGCCAGCAGTTTAAAGCCCTTCTCCCACGAGCAGTACTTC; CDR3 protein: CASSLKPFSHEQYF
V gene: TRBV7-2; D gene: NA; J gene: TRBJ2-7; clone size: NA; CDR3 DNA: TGTGCCAGCAGCTTAGGGAGAGGGAGCGGATACGAGCAGTACTTC; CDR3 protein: CASSLGRGSGYEQYF
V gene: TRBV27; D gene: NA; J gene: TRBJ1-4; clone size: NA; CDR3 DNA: TGTGCCAGCAGTTTAGGGGTCTCCGGGCAGGGAGGTGAAAAACTGTTTTTT; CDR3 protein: CASSLGVSGQGGEKLFF
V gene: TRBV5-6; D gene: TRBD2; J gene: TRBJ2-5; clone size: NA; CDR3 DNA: TGTGCCAGCAGCTTGAGGAGCGGGGGGGCTGGAGAGCAGTACTTC; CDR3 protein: CASSLRSGGAGEQYF
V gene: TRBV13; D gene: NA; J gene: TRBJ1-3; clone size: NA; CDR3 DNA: TGTGCCAGCAGCTGGAGAAGCGGAAACACCATATATTTT; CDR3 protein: CASSWRSGNTIYF
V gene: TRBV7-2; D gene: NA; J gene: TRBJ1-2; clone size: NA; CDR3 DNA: TGTGCCAGCAGCTTAGGAGGCAGGCGGGACTATGGCTACACCTTC; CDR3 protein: CASSLGGRRDYGYTF
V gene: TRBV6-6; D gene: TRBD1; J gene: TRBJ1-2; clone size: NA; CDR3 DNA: TGTGCCAGCAACCCGGGACAGGGGGCTACCCTTCGCGGCTACACCTTC; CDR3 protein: CASNPGQGATLRGYTF
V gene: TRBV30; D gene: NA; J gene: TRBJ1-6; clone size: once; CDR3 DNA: TGTGCCTGGAGTGTAAAGAGGCCACCCCTCCACTTT; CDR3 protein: CAWSVKRPPLHF
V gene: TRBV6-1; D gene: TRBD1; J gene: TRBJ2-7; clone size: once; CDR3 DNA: TGTGCCAGCAGTGAATATGGGGACAGACGCTCCTACGAGCAGTACTTC; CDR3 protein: CASSEYGDRRSYEQYF
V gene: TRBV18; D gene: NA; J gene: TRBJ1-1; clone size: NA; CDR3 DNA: TGTGCCAGCTCACCATTCCCGGGGGGGGCCGAAGAAGCTTTCTTT; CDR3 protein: CASSPFPGGAEEAFF
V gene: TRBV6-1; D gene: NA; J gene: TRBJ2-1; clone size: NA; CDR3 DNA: TGTGCCAGCGCGCGGGGAGAGGGCAATGAGCAGTTCTTC; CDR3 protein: CASARGEGNEQFF
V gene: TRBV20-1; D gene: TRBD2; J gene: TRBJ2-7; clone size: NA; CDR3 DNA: TGCAGTGCCGGGACGGGGGGGGAGCAGTACTTC; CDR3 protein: CSAGTGGEQYF
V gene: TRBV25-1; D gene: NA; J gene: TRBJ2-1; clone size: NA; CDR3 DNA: TGTGCCAGCAGTGAATTACTAGGGCGGCTGTTCTTC; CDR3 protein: CASSELLGRLFF
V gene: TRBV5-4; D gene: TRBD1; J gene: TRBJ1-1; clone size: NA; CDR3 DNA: TGTGCCAGCAGCCCCCGCGACGGACAGGGGGCGGGTGAAGCTTTCTTT; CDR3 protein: CASSPRDGQGAGEAFF
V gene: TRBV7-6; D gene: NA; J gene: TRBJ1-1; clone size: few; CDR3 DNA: TGTGCCAGCAGCTTGGGCCCCATGAACACTGAAGCTTTCTTT; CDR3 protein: CASSLGPMNTEAFF